One sample yielded the 32 T cell receptor beta chains listed below, sequenced in a study of cytomegalovirus exposure and HLA in healthy donors (dated by TCRdb to 2016 to 2017). The protocol used for the library was the immunoSEQ multiplex PCR assay. The multiplex PCR relied on a mix of 60 forward primers for TCR Vbeta segments and 13 reverse primers for TCR Jbeta segments. The clones in this table, taken by TCRdb from immuneACCESS, are in-frame only. Not every clone is retained; where verified, under half of the shortfall comes from an unresolved V gene, and the cause of the rest is unknown. The sample data list around 100,000 clones, and approximately 76% of these were observed just once. The ten largest clones take up about 4% of the sample. Sequencing was performed on PBMCs. These receptors were taken from a man aged 35-49 years in good health and CMV-seronegative.

V and J are TRBV19 and TRBJ1-5; D uncertain. CDR3 length equals 15 residues. V gave up 6 bases and J gave up 4 bases, with 16 bases separating them. The germline CDR1 and CDR2 sequences are LNHDA and SQIVND (reference sequence). The CDR3 loop reads CASRSHPGDNQPQHF. CDR3 nucleotide sequence: TGTGCCAGTAGATCTCATCCCGGGGATAATCAGCCCCAGCATTTT.

The chain uses TRBV7-9 and TRBJ1-3, with 7 bases identical to TRBD1. Germline trimming cut 5 bases from V and 0 bases from J; bases unmatched to any gene: 7. The CDR3 totals 16 residues. Germline CDR1 is SEHNR and CDR2 is FQNEAQ (reference sequence). The CDR3 DNA follows: TGTGCCAGCAGCCCCAGGACAGGCCACTCTGGAAACACCATATATTTT. This translates into CASSPRTGHSGNTIYF.

The rearrangement links TRBV4-3 to TRBJ2-1, with 12 bases matching TRBD2. The CDR3 spans 18 residues. The V segment lost 2 bases and the J segment 6 bases; nucleotides outside the gene matches: 11. Per germline, CDR1 LGHNA and CDR2 YSLEER. The CDR3 sequence: CASSQRGTSGGPSNEQFF. CDR3 nucleotide sequence: TGCGCCAGCAGCCAACGGGGAACTAGCGGGGGGCCGTCCAATGAGCAGTTCTTC.

This chain joins TRBV4-3 and TRBJ1-6, with 7 positions matching TRBD1. This CDR3 spans 15 amino acids. Germline CDR1 reads LGHNA; CDR2 reads YSLEER. The trim removed 1 base at V and 6 bases at J, leaving 3 bases unmatched. CDR3: CASSQGDSLNSPLHF. The CDR3 DNA reads as TGCGCCAGCAGCCAAGGGGACAGCCTTAATTCACCCCTCCACTTT.

This clone was seen just once. J is TRBJ2-5 and V is TRBV4-1, with TRBD2 identical over 15 bases. The CDR3 has 17 amino acids. V gave up 2 bases and J gave up 5 bases; unmatched junction bases: 6. The germline V gene has CDR1 MGHRA and CDR2 YSYEKL. CDR3 coding DNA: TGCGCCAGCAGCCAAAGGACTAGCGGGGGGGGTCGTGAGACCCAGTACTTC. Protein: CASSQRTSGGGRETQYF.

In this sample, this clone turned up a few times. The chain employs TRBV6-5 and TRBJ1-5; the D gene is possibly TRBD1 (5 bases). Germline V lookup: CDR1 MNHEY, CDR2 SVGAGI. This CDR3 spans 13 amino acids. V lost 4 bases to trimming and J lost 5 bases, with 9 bases between them. CDR3 sequence (DNA): TGTGCCAGCAGTTTTGCAGGGCATCAGCCCCAGCATTTT. Amino acid sequence: CASSFAGHQPQHF.

This clone turned up a few times. The chain recombines TRBV4-2 with TRBJ1-2; 7 bases align to TRBD1. V lost 0 bases and J lost 0; bases outside the gene matches: 4. CDR1 LGHNA and CDR2 YNFKEQ come from the germline V gene. The CDR3 runs 16 residues. The CDR3 nucleotides are TGTGCCAGCAGCCAAGACAGGGGGTTGACTAACTATGGCTACACCTTC. Translated, it gives CASSQDRGLTNYGYTF.

In DNA, the CDR3 is TGTGCCGGAACCTCTCTGGCGCGGGCGTACGAGCAGTACTTC. It is translated as CAGTSLARAYEQYF. The gene calls are TRBV30 and TRBJ2-7, with D perhaps TRBD2 (5 bases). Trimming cost V 8 bases and J 4 bases, with 21 bases left between them. CDR3 length: 14 residues. Germline CDR1 and CDR2: GTSNPN and SVGIG (reference sequence).

J is TRBJ2-3 and V is TRBV5-4; 8 bases agree with TRBD1. Germline V gene lookup returns CDR1 SGHNT and CDR2 YYREEE (reference sequence). The CDR3 totals 17 residues. V shed 1 base, J shed 0 bases, and the junction held 7 bases outside the gene matches. The CDR3 reads CASSLPRQGTSTDTQYF. In nucleotides, the CDR3 is TGTGCCAGCAGCTTGCCCCGACAGGGGACAAGCACAGATACGCAGTATTTT.

Turning to this clone: The identical CDR3 is also encoded by other nucleotide sequences in the sample. The chain employs TRBV2 and TRBJ1-1, with a possible D match to TRBD1 (6 bases). Looked up from germline, CDR1 is SNHLY and CDR2 is FYNNEI. The CDR3 runs to 13 residues. With 5 bases removed from V and 1 base from J, the gap between germline ends came to 8 bases. CDR3 loop: CASSQDRNTEAFF. The CDR3 region has the DNA TGTGCCAGCAGTCAGGACAGGAACACTGAAGCTTTCTTT.

The V and J genes are TRBV11-2 and TRBJ2-3; 11 bases are a match to TRBD1. The germline V gene encodes CDR1 SGHAT and CDR2 FQNNGV. This CDR3 has 15 amino acids. J was trimmed by 4 bases and V by 5 bases; bases with no gene match: 5. CDR3 protein: CASSPGQGAPDTQYF. The CDR3 nucleotides read TGTGCCAGCAGCCCCGGACAGGGGGCTCCAGATACGCAGTATTTT.

The chain joins TRBV4-2 to TRBJ2-3; TRBD2 agrees at 8 bases. The CDR3 totals 16 residues. Germline lookup yields CDR1 LGHNA and CDR2 YNFKEQ. V shed 1 base, J shed 5 bases, and the junction held 8 bases outside the gene matches. The CDR3 region is CASSQGPGGAGDTQYF. The CDR3 region has the DNA TGTGCCAGCAGCCAAGGACCCGGGGGGGCCGGAGATACGCAGTATTTT.

CDR3 sequence reads: CAISAGGAETQYF. CDR3 nucleotides: TGTGCCATCAGTGCAGGGGGCGCGGAGACCCAGTACTTC. This chain links TRBV10-3 with TRBJ2-5; 8 bases fit TRBD1. The V gene end was trimmed by 4 bases and the J gene end by 5 bases; junction bases not matched to a gene: 3. CDR1 and CDR2 from the germline V gene are ENHRY and SYGVKD. This CDR3 has 13 amino acids.

This clone was found a few times. This sequence joins TRBV19 and TRBJ1-2, with D perhaps TRBD1 (6 bases). This CDR3 is built from 14 residues. Trimming stripped 5 bases from V and 5 bases from J, with 15 bases between. The V gene's germline CDR1 is LNHDA and CDR2 SQIVND (reference sequence). CDR3: CASSARTARYGYTF. In DNA, the CDR3 is TGTGCCAGTAGTGCCCGGACAGCTCGTTATGGCTACACCTTC.

CDR3 sequence: CASSIVTGDTSYGYTF. In DNA form, the CDR3 reads TGTGCCAGTAGTATCGTGACAGGAGATACCTCCTATGGCTACACCTTC. The V and J genes are TRBV19 and TRBJ1-2, with D perhaps matching TRBD1 (6 bases). Germline CDR1 and CDR2: LNHDA and SQIVND (reference sequence). The CDR3 spans 16 residues. The V end lost 3 bases, the J end lost 4 bases, and 18 bases lay between the germline ends.

The genes are TRBV19 and TRBJ2-3; D is possibly TRBD2 (5 bases). The CDR3 is made up of 12 amino acids. V was clipped by 9 bases and J by 1 base, with 8 bases between them. CDR1 and CDR2 from the germline V gene are LNHDA and SQIVND (reference sequence). The CDR3 region is CASQRGTDTQYF. CDR3 nucleotide sequence: TGTGCCAGCCAGAGGGGCACAGATACGCAGTATTTT.

The chain joins TRBV6-1 to TRBJ1-6; 12 bases align to TRBD1. The CDR3 extends over 15 amino acids. Per germline, CDR1 MNHNS and CDR2 SASEGT. V shed 6 bases and J 7 bases; nucleotides not matched to a gene: 4. CDR3 coding DNA: TGTGCCAGCAGCCGGGACAGGGGGCGGAATTCACCCCTCCACTTT. This translates into CASSRDRGRNSPLHF.

The chain employs TRBV5-6 and TRBJ1-2; D perhaps matches TRBD1 (6 bases). Germline V gene sequence: CDR1 SGHDT, CDR2 YYEEEE. The CDR3 contains 15 residues. V was pared by 4 bases and J by 4 bases, with 17 bases between. This CDR3 reads CASSIRQVRVYGYTF. The CDR3 DNA reads as TGTGCCAGCAGCATTCGACAGGTCCGGGTCTATGGCTACACCTTC.

This chain uses TRBV5-4 with TRBJ1-1; D is uncertain. The CDR3 has 16 amino acids. Germline-derived CDR1 and CDR2 are SGHNT and YYREEE (reference sequence). Trimming shortened V by 3 bases and J by 1 base, and 16 bases separated the two germline ends. The CDR3 loop reads CASSWRPGEGNTEAFF. CDR3 DNA: TGTGCCAGCAGCTGGAGACCTGGGGAGGGGAACACTGAAGCTTTCTTT.

The chain links TRBV4-3 to TRBJ2-1, with 11 bases that match TRBD2. Germline V gene data show CDR1 as LGHNA and CDR2 as YSLEER. J gave up 4 bases and V 4 bases, and 3 bases lay outside the gene matches. The CDR3 totals 15 residues. In DNA, the CDR3 is TGCGCCAGCAGCCGAGGGACTAGCGGTTACAATGAGCAGTTCTTC. Translation: CASSRGTSGYNEQFF.

As regards this clone: The sample holds other DNA sequences that translate to the same CDR3. The CDR3 is CASSLLTGDNYGYTF. The CDR3 DNA is TGTGCCAGCAGTTTATTGACAGGGGATAACTATGGCTACACCTTC. V and J are TRBV28 and TRBJ1-2, with 8 positions matching TRBD1. The trim removed 1 base at V and 1 base at J, leaving 2 bases unmatched. The CDR3 contains 15 residues. Germline CDR1 reads MDHEN; CDR2 reads SYDVKM.

The J gene is TRBJ2-5, the V gene TRBV9; D possibly corresponds to TRBD2 (7 bases). CDR3 length: 14 amino acids. V lost 4 bases to trimming and J lost 5 bases, with 15 bases between them. Looked up from germline, CDR1 is SGDLS and CDR2 is YYNGEE. The CDR3 DNA follows: TGTGCCAGCAGCTATCAGGGGCGGGGGGAGACCCAGTACTTC. Translated: CASSYQGRGETQYF.

The gene calls are TRBV5-8 and TRBJ2-7; 8 nucleotides agree with TRBD2. This CDR3 contains 15 residues. J gave up 4 bases and V 0 bases, and 6 bases lay outside the gene matches. Per germline, CDR1 SGHTS and CDR2 YDEGEE. The CDR3 is CASSLAGGLQYEQYF. As DNA, the CDR3 is TGTGCCAGCAGCTTGGCGGGGGGGCTGCAGTACGAGCAGTACTTC.

V and J are TRBV18 and TRBJ2-7; 7 positions match TRBD2. The trim removed 3 bases at V and 4 bases at J, leaving 9 bases unmatched. The CDR3 spans 15 residues. Germline CDR1 reads KGHSH; CDR2 reads LQKENI. The CDR3 sequence is CASSPPGREGYEQYV. In DNA form, the CDR3 reads TGTGCCAGCTCACCCCCTGGCAGGGAGGGTTACGAGCAGTACGTC.

This chain's CDR3 is CASSPWTSGGAETQYF. The CDR3 DNA reads TGTGCCAGCAGCCCTTGGACTAGCGGGGGAGCAGAGACCCAGTACTTC. The chain is built from TRBV7-9 and TRBJ2-5, with 13 bases lining up with TRBD2. Losses at the gene ends were 5 bases for V and 4 bases for J; bases not matched to a gene: 7. The germline gives CDR1 SEHNR, CDR2 FQNEAQ (reference sequence). This CDR3 has 16 amino acids.

The CDR3 spells CASQQYGQNYGYTF. The DNA for the CDR3 is TGTGCCAGCCAGCAATACGGACAGAACTATGGCTACACCTTC. The chain joins TRBV18 to TRBJ1-2; the D gene is possibly TRBD1 (6 bases). The CDR3 length is 14 residues. Trimming took 8 bases from V and 2 from J, leaving 15 bases between them. Germline CDR1 and CDR2: KGHSH and LQKENI.

The chain has TRBV6-1 and TRBJ1-5; D may be TRBD1 (5 bases). CDR3 size: 16 residues. Trimming pared 1 base from V and 5 bases from J, leaving 15 bases between. Germline CDR1 MNHNS, CDR2 SASEGT. The CDR3 region is CASSEDYGNRYQPQHF. In DNA form, the CDR3 reads TGTGCCAGCAGTGAAGATTATGGGAACAGGTATCAGCCCCAGCATTTT.

This clone has a single count. This chain uses TRBV11-3 with TRBJ2-7; a possible D gene is TRBD1 (6 bases). V shed 5 bases and J shed 4 bases, with 12 bases lying between them. Germline CDR1 is SGHNT and CDR2 is YENEEA. CDR3 length: 13 residues. The CDR3 spells CASSRTAKYEQYF. The DNA of the CDR3 is TGTGCCAGCAGCAGGACAGCCAAGTACGAGCAGTACTTC.

The chain uses TRBV19 and TRBJ2-7; D gene unclear. The CDR3 loop spans 13 amino acids. Trimming left V 5 bases short and J 4 bases short, with 12 bases between. Germline-derived CDR1 and CDR2 are LNHDA and SQIVND (reference sequence). DNA for the CDR3: TGTGCCAGTAGTCTCGGGTACGGGTACGAGCAGTACGTC. Translation: CASSLGYGYEQYV.

V gene TRBV6-5 combines with J gene TRBJ2-7, with 9 nucleotides matching TRBD1. This CDR3 spans 15 amino acids. V lost 2 bases to trimming and J lost 4 bases; unmatched junction nucleotides: 6. Germline loops: CDR1 MNHEY, CDR2 SVGAGI. In DNA form, the CDR3 reads TGTGCCAGCAGTTACATGGGACAGGGCTCATACGAGCAGTACTTC. Protein product: CASSYMGQGSYEQYF.

CDR3 DNA sequence: TGTGCCTGGAGGCGGCAGGGGGCAACAGATACGCAGTATTTT. Translation: CAWRRQGATDTQYF. This chain connects TRBV30 to TRBJ2-3; 8 nucleotides line up with TRBD1. The CDR3 contains 14 residues. J was trimmed by 3 bases and V by 3 bases; bases with no gene match: 5. Per the germline V gene, CDR1 is GTSNPN and CDR2 is SVGIG (reference sequence).

The genes are TRBV6-1 and TRBJ1-5; 7 nucleotides line up with TRBD1. Germline trimming cut 7 bases from V and 0 bases from J; bases unmatched to any gene: 6. The CDR3 consists of 15 residues. Germline V CDR1 and CDR2: MNHNS, SASEGT. The CDR3 sequence is CASMEGGRSNQPQHF. Here the CDR3 DNA reads TGTGCCAGCATGGAAGGGGGCCGTAGCAATCAGCCCCAGCATTTT.